This entry is about one T cell receptor beta chain. It has no known antigen specificity. It has no much larger one-base neighbor in the sample; base qualities were not kept. The sample comes from a study of T cell responses to AZD1222 COVID-19 vaccine (dated by TCRdb to the early 2020s). Background on the whole study: Because spike-specific TCR depth and breadth did not differ between the two schedules, AZD1222 recipients who got a second dose at roughly 4 weeks were pooled with those who got a second dose at roughly 12 weeks. TCR sequencing covered 230 to 250 trial participants: 207 given two doses of AZD1222 and 26 given two doses of MenACWY control vaccine. Enrollment into the trials was organized by age into subgroups of 18-55, 56-69 and 70-plus years, and those subgroups contained approximately 150, 30 and 60 TCR-sequenced participants, respectively.

General findings and caveats noted by the study authors: No day 14 peak-response samples were available, so repertoires were characterized only after the peak T cell response. Participants were mostly white British, with more females than males. The authors suggested clonal diversity may have been underestimated. Reportedly, almost half of the unique spike-specific TCRs recognized epitopes lying outside the regions that are mutated in the B.1.351 and B.1.1.7 variants. The 56-69-year group was small, and its depth increase did not reach significance, likely because of low power. Conclusions about previously exposed vaccinees are limited, since just 6 or 7 AZD1222 recipients were seropositive for SARS-CoV-2 at baseline. The vaccine-associated CD4 TCRs covered the entire spike protein, and the dominant responses fell in regions 160-218 and 743-854. After two AZD1222 doses, spike-specific TCR breadth and depth were significantly higher than at day 0 and than in MenACWY recipients.

The CDR3 regions of human TCRbeta chains were subjected to immunosequencing. The source study handled its data this way. Repertoire TCRs were matched against a reference library of SARS-CoV-2-specific TCRs generated with the MIRA antigen-specificity platform. Breadth was defined as the fraction of unique TCRs that were SARS-CoV-2-associated, and depth was defined as the fraction of total T cells that were SARS-CoV-2-associated. Each spike-specific TCR was assigned to its reactive spike region and to a CD4 or CD8 class using the MIRA data. Log10-transformed breadth and depth values were compared by one-way ANOVA with Sidak's multiple comparisons tests. Entries here come from immuneACCESS through TCRdb and include only in-frame sequences with V and J called. Some clones fail to appear in such tables; in the studies checked, an unresolved V gene covers under half of the shortfall, and the cause of the remainder is unknown. V, J and clone size reflect that table, while D and trimming were determined from the DNA. The sample includes about 130,000 clones, with around 90% observed a single time. Of the sample, 4% to 4.5% is held by the ten largest clones.

The sample's time point label is to be understood as: baseline before first vaccination. Vaccinee samples were obtained from the UK trials COV001 and COV002, which included a single-blind randomized controlled phase 2/3 trial of AZD1222 (ChAdOx1 nCoV-19) in healthy adults. For TCRbeta chain sequencing, PBMC samples were collected from trial participants at day 0 and at day 28 after the second dose. The TCR comes from an adult in good health. Source: peripheral blood, taken on day 0 of AZD1222 vaccination.

The CDR3 loop reads CSVEDGGAEQYF. The base sequence is TGCAGCGTTGAAGACGGGGGGGCCGAGCAGTACTTC. This sequence uses TRBV29-1 and TRBJ2-7, with 8 bases matching TRBD2. According to the germline V gene, CDR1 reads SQVTM and CDR2 reads ANQGSEA. The CDR3 has 12 amino acids, counting the end cysteine and phenylalanine. Only the CDR3 region is kept as DNA, spanning 36 bases read in frame from base 1. V and J are trimmed by 0 bases and 6 bases, and the gene matches miss 1 base of the junction.